This T cell receptor (beta chain) originates from a study of blood T cell repertoires in COVID-19. Turning to the study itself: Some COVID-19 samples were acute and others convalescent; all came from the United States, Italy and Spain. T cells, B-cell-depleted T cells, or PBMCs provided the cDNA or gDNA that served as material.

Germline CDR1 is LNHDA and CDR2 is SQIVND (reference sequence). V lost 6 bases and J lost 4, with 16 bases in between. The CDR3 covers 15 residues. Study processing details: Quantification of nucleated cells was approximated via reference gene primer amplification. Only in-frame clones appear in the TCRdb table, and some are missing; sequencing was by immunoSEQ multiplex PCR. V and J calls and clone size are given by that table; D and trimming were obtained from the DNA. Of tens of thousands of clones listed, 88% are singletons. The chain carries TRBV19 and TRBJ1-5; D is undetermined. The sample consisted of peripheral blood. The receptor comes from a human donor in a cohort sampled during active COVID-19. CDR3 loop: CASSGLSGGNQPQHF. The CDR3 DNA is TGTGCCAGTAGCGGACTTTCGGGTGGTAATCAGCCCCAGCATTTT.